Sequencing of this T cell receptor (beta chain) was carried out in a study of blood T cell repertoires in COVID-19. Study-level information: T cells, B-cell-depleted T cells, or PBMCs supplied cDNA or gDNA.

V was clipped by 3 bases and J by 1 base, with 12 bases between them. Germline V gene data show CDR1 as ENHRY and CDR2 as SYGVKD. The CDR3 consists of 15 residues. The repertoire was sequenced with immunoSEQ multiplex PCR; TCRdb's copy has only in-frame clones and lacks some. The sample shows around 100,000 clones, 80% to 90% of them seen only once. Sequencing was done on a sample of peripheral blood. The chain couples TRBV10-3 to TRBJ1-2; D call uncertain. This receptor was obtained from a human donor in a cohort sampled during active COVID-19. CDR3 in amino acids: CAISDLALNNYGYTF. CDR3 in DNA: TGTGCCATCAGTGACCTGGCCTTGAATAACTATGGCTACACCTTC.